These T cell receptor beta chains were read from a single sample in a study of CD8 T cells in ankylosing spondylitis. TCRdb itself ran the 5' RACE reads through MiXCR, one entry per CDR3 protein. The repertoire holds a few hundred thousand distinct CDR3 sequences, with about 13% as singletons. The sequencing sample was made of blood, either unsorted or a sorted T cell fraction (not recorded which). The receptors originated from a male donor with ankylosing spondylitis. Both conserved end residues are part of each CDR3. A D gene is named only where the DNA matches it firmly. Clone size is stated in some rows and not others, as once, few, many or a class when expanded.

few,.,TRBJ1-5,TRBV6-2/TRBV6-3,CASRVRFNQPQHF,TGTGCCAGCAGGGTCCGTTTCAATCAGCCCCAGCATTTT
many,.,TRBJ2-1,TRBV5-1,CASSSISSRTLGNEQFF,TGCGCCAGCAGCTCAATCTCTAGCCGGACCCTTGGAAATGAGCAGTTCTTC
.,.,TRBJ1-1,TRBV24-1,CATSDFGRSAFF,TGTGCCACCAGTGATTTTGGGCGATCAGCTTTCTTT
few,.,TRBJ2-7,TRBV12-3/TRBV12-4,CASSLVAGRYEQYF,TGTGCCAGCAGTTTAGTGGCAGGGAGGTACGAGCAGTACTTC
few,TRBD1,TRBJ1-2,TRBV2,CASDNPGQGEHGYTF,TGTGCCAGCGATAATCCGGGACAGGGAGAACATGGCTACACCTTC
.,TRBD2,TRBJ2-3,TRBV29-1,CSVLTSGMDTQYF,TGCAGCGTCTTGACTAGCGGGATGGATACGCAGTATTTT
.,.,TRBJ1-1,TRBV20-1,CSASGRTEAFF,TGCAGTGCTAGTGGGCGTACTGAAGCTTTCTTT
.,TRBD2,TRBJ2-1,TRBV2,CASSLRTSGIDEQFF,TGTGCCAGCAGTTTGCGGACTAGCGGGATTGATGAGCAGTTCTTC
.,.,TRBJ2-7,TRBV20-1,CSPERGRGLGSYEQYF,TGCAGTCCTGAACGGGGGAGAGGGTTGGGCTCCTACGAGCAGTACTTC
.,.,TRBJ1-1,TRBV20-1,CSAPRGAEAFF,TGCAGTGCGCCAAGGGGGGCTGAAGCTTTCTTT
.,TRBD1,TRBJ1-5,TRBV7-2,CASSWTDRVGQPQHF,TGTGCCAGCAGCTGGACGGACAGGGTGGGTCAGCCCCAGCATTTT
.,.,TRBJ2-2,TRBV12-3/TRBV12-4,CASRPEGAGELFF,TGTGCCAGCAGGCCAGAAGGGGCCGGGGAGCTGTTTTTT
many,.,TRBJ2-4,TRBV20-1,CSARTRDGKNIQYF,TGCAGTGCTAGAACTCGGGACGGGAAAAACATTCAGTACTTC
.,.,TRBJ2-3,TRBV20-1,CSATITGPFGHTQYF,TGCAGTGCTACTATCACGGGACCCTTTGGCCATACGCAGTATTTT
few,.,TRBJ1-1,TRBV4-2,CASSPGGGSRITEAFF,TGTGCCAGCAGCCCTGGGGGGGGAAGCCGGATCACTGAAGCTTTCTTT
.,TRBD1,TRBJ2-1,TRBV3-1,CASSPYRDRGNNEQFF,TGTGCCAGCAGCCCATACCGGGACAGGGGGAACAATGAGCAGTTCTTC
.,TRBD2,TRBJ2-1,TRBV5-1,CASSLGSSGNYNEQFF,TGCGCCAGCAGCTTGGGCTCTAGCGGGAACTACAATGAGCAGTTCTTC
once,.,TRBJ2-7,TRBV5-6,CASSLASGYEQYF,TGTGCCAGCAGCTTGGCCAGCGGCTACGAGCAGTACTTC
few,.,TRBJ1-1,TRBV24-1,CATSDQNTEAFF,TGTGCCACCAGTGATCAGAACACTGAAGCTTTCTTT
.,TRBD1,TRBJ2-7,TRBV15,CATRAGQGEAYEQYF,TGTGCCACCCGCGCAGGACAGGGGGAAGCCTACGAGCAGTACTTC
few,.,TRBJ1-1,TRBV20-1,CSARPGAGHTEAFF,TGCAGTGCTAGACCCGGGGCCGGTCACACTGAAGCTTTCTTT
.,.,TRBJ2-5,TRBV3-1,CASSQGAGEETQYF,TGTGCCAGCAGCCAAGGAGCCGGCGAAGAGACCCAGTACTTC
few,TRBD1,TRBJ2-1,TRBV5-4,CASSGRDRGANEQFF,TGTGCCAGCAGCGGACGGGACAGGGGGGCCAATGAGCAGTTCTTC
few,.,TRBJ2-2,TRBV6-2/TRBV6-3,CASSKDDSKLFF,TGTGCCAGCAGCAAGGACGATTCAAAGCTGTTTTTT
many,TRBD1,TRBJ2-3,TRBV12-3/TRBV12-4,CASSLPPSLGQADLSTDTQYF,TGTGCCAGCAGTTTACCACCTTCCTTAGGACAGGCCGATTTAAGCACAGATACGCAGTATTTT
.,TRBD2,TRBJ2-1,TRBV20-1,CSVPARLAGAQEQFF,TGCAGTGTACCGGCCCGACTAGCGGGAGCCCAAGAGCAGTTCTTC
few,TRBD2,TRBJ2-5,TRBV20-1,CSARGLAGGLQETQYF,TGCAGTGCCCGGGGACTAGCGGGAGGGCTTCAAGAGACCCAGTACTTC
few,TRBD1,TRBJ2-7,TRBV2,CASSEERTGAYEQYF,TGTGCCAGCAGTGAAGAGAGGACAGGGGCCTACGAGCAGTACTTC
many,TRBD1,TRBJ2-5,TRBV29-1,CSVRVGQGAETQYF,TGCAGCGTCCGGGTGGGACAGGGGGCGGAGACCCAGTACTTC
many,TRBD2,TRBJ2-1,TRBV11-2,CASSLGTSGRRLGNEQFF,TGTGCCAGCAGCTTAGGGACTAGCGGAAGAAGGTTGGGTAATGAGCAGTTCTTC
many,.,TRBJ1-4,TRBV12-3/TRBV12-4,CASTRKYVANEKLFF,TGTGCCAGCACCCGGAAATACGTGGCTAATGAAAAACTGTTTTTT
few,.,TRBJ1-1,TRBV15,CATSREGPGAFF,TGTGCCACCAGCAGAGAAGGCCCTGGGGCTTTCTTT
many,.,TRBJ2-1,TRBV20-1,CSAPGTLFNEQFF,TGCAGTGCTCCCGGGACTCTATTCAATGAGCAGTTCTTC
.,TRBD2,TRBJ2-3,TRBV3-1,CASSPSQASGRADTQYF,TGTGCCAGCAGCCCTTCCCAAGCTAGCGGGAGGGCAGATACGCAGTATTTT
.,.,TRBJ2-1,TRBV15,CATWGGSAAGEQFF,TGTGCCACCTGGGGGGGCAGTGCCGCGGGCGAGCAGTTCTTC
few,.,TRBJ2-1,TRBV7-2,CASSPGPRVYNEQFF,TGTGCCAGCAGCCCGGGGCCGCGGGTCTACAATGAGCAGTTCTTC
.,.,TRBJ2-2,TRBV12-3/TRBV12-4,CASSFYAGSGELFF,TGTGCCAGCAGTTTTTACGCAGGAAGCGGGGAGCTGTTTTTT
few,.,TRBJ1-1,TRBV12-3/TRBV12-4,CASSPTGWTEAFF,TGTGCCAGCAGTCCGACAGGATGGACTGAAGCTTTCTTT
.,TRBD2,TRBJ2-1,TRBV20-1,CSAELAGVKFEQFF,TGCAGTGCGGAACTAGCGGGAGTCAAATTTGAGCAGTTCTTC
many,.,TRBJ2-1,TRBV4-2,CASSRPGVNEQFF,TGTGCCAGCAGTCGACCGGGTGTGAATGAGCAGTTCTTC
few,.,TRBJ1-4,TRBV2,CASSERTVRNEKLFF,TGTGCCAGCAGCGAAAGGACAGTTCGAAATGAAAAACTGTTTTTT
.,.,TRBJ1-5,TRBV20-1,CSARGINGQPQHF,TGCAGTGCTAGGGGCATAAACGGTCAGCCCCAGCATTTT
.,.,TRBJ2-1,TRBV5-5,CASRFSAGSSYNEQFF,TGTGCCAGCAGATTTTCTGCGGGGAGCTCCTACAATGAGCAGTTCTTC
few,.,TRBJ2-1,TRBV28,CASMAYNNEQFF,TGTGCCAGCATGGCCTATAACAATGAGCAGTTCTTC
many,.,TRBJ2-1,TRBV6-1,CASSLGASPYNEQFF,TGTGCCAGCAGCCTCGGGGCCTCCCCCTACAATGAGCAGTTCTTC
few,.,TRBJ1-6,TRBV20-1,CSARVGTAYNSPLHF,TGCAGTGCTAGAGTTGGGACGGCTTATAATTCACCCCTCCACTTT
many,.,TRBJ2-4,TRBV12-3/TRBV12-4,CASSFAVAKNIQYF,TGTGCCAGCAGTTTTGCGGTAGCCAAAAACATTCAGTACTTC
.,TRBD1,TRBJ1-2,TRBV29-1,CSVEQGAGGYTF,TGCAGCGTTGAACAGGGGGCTGGCGGCTACACCTTC